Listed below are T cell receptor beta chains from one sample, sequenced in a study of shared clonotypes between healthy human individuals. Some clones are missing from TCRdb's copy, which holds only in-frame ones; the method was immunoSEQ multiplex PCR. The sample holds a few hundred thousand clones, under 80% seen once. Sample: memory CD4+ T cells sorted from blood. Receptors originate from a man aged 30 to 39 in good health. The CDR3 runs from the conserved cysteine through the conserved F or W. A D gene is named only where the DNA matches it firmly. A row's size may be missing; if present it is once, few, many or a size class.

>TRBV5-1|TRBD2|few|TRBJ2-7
CASSFSGRATESYEQYF
TGCGCCAGCAGCTTTAGCGGGAGGGCCACAGAAAGCTACGAGCAGTACTTC
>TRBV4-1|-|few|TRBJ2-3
CASSQEYWGGGLPDTQYF
TGCGCCAGCAGCCAAGAGTATTGGGGAGGGGGACTACCAGATACGCAGTATTTT
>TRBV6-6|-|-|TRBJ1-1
CASSDLTDTEAFF
TGTGCCAGCAGCGACCTGACTGACACTGAAGCTTTCTTT
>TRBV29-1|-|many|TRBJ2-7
CSVGAAYEQYF
TGCAGCGTTGGCGCAGCATACGAGCAGTACTTC
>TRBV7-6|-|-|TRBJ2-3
CASSLGGGLTDTQYF
TGTGCCAGCAGCTTAGGCGGGGGCCTCACAGATACGCAGTATTTT
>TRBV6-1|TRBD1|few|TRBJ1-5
CASTSTGANQPQHF
TGTGCCAGCACCTCGACAGGGGCAAATCAGCCCCAGCATTTT
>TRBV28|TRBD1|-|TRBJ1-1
CASRLTGANTEAFF
TGTGCCAGCAGACTAACAGGGGCGAACACTGAAGCTTTCTTT
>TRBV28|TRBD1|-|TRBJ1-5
CASSLEGASDLNQPQHF
TGTGCCAGCAGTTTAGAGGGGGCGTCGGACTTGAATCAGCCCCAGCATTTT
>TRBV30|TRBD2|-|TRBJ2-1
CAWSVPPRTSGRLGEQFF
TGTGCCTGGAGTGTACCCCCACGGACTAGCGGGAGATTAGGTGAGCAGTTCTTC
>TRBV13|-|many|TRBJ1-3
CASASRGSSGNTIYF
TGTGCCAGCGCCTCGAGGGGCAGCTCTGGAAACACCATATATTTT
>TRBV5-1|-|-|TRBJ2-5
CASSPGTRGGETQYF
TGCGCCAGCAGCCCAGGGACAAGGGGAGGGGAGACCCAGTACTTC
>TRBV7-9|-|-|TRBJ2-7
CASSLGQSGTYEQYF
TGTGCCAGCAGCTTAGGACAGTCGGGGACCTACGAGCAGTACTTC
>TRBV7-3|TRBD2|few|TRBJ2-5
CASKNSGSSETQYF
TGTGCCAGCAAGAATAGCGGGAGTAGCGAGACCCAGTACTTC
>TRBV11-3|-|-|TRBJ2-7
CASRRLRGRSSYEQYF
TGTGCCAGCAGACGTCTCAGGGGACGAAGCTCCTACGAGCAGTACTTC
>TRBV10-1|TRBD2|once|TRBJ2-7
CASSAGLAVGEQYF
TGCGCCAGCAGTGCGGGACTAGCGGTAGGCGAGCAGTACTTC
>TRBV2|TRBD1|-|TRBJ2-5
CASSDRGQLQETQYF
TGTGCCAGCAGTGATAGGGGACAGCTGCAAGAGACCCAGTACTTC
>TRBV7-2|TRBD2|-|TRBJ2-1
CASSFPGTSGGDEQFF
TGTGCCAGCAGCTTCCCCGGGACTAGCGGGGGCGATGAGCAGTTCTTC
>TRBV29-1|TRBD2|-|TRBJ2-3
CSVSTSGRAHTQYF
TGCAGCGTCTCCACTAGCGGGAGGGCCCATACGCAGTATTTT
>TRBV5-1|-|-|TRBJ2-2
CASSPSPGGETGELFF
TGCGCCAGCAGCCCCTCCCCCGGGGGAGAGACCGGGGAGCTGTTTTTT
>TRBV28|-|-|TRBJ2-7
CASSLTGPPYEQYF
TGTGCCAGCAGTCTTACCGGTCCCCCCTACGAGCAGTACTTC
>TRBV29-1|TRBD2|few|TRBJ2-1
CSVTRAGGPYNEQFF
TGCAGCGTCACCCGAGCGGGAGGGCCTTACAATGAGCAGTTCTTC
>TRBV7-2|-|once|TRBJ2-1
CASSQLRGVSAYNEQFF
TGTGCCAGCAGCCAGTTAAGGGGTGTGTCAGCCTACAATGAGCAGTTCTTC
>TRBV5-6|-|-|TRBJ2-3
CASSPVGPPDTQYF
TGTGCCAGCAGCCCGGTGGGTCCTCCAGATACGCAGTATTTT
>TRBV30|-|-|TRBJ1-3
CAWTWDRDTIYF
TGTGCCTGGACTTGGGACCGTGACACCATATATTTT
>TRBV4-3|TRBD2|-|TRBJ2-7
CASSESGSLEQYF
TGCGCCAGCAGCGAAAGCGGGAGCCTCGAGCAGTACTTC
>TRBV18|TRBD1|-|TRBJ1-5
CASSPQGGLDQPQHF
TGTGCCAGCTCACCCCAGGGGGGGCTCGATCAGCCCCAGCATTTT
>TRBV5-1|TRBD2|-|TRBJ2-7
CASSPGTSGPQDEQYF
TGCGCCAGCAGCCCTGGGACTAGCGGGCCCCAGGACGAGCAGTACTTC
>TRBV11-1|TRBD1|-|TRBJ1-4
CASSPRTGQEKLFF
TGTGCCAGCAGCCCGAGGACAGGGCAGGAAAAACTGTTTTTT
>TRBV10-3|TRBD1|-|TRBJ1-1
CAIRQGDTEAFF
TGTGCCATTAGACAGGGAGACACTGAAGCTTTCTTT
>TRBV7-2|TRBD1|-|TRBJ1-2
CASSLQTGGFGYTF
TGTGCCAGCAGCTTACAAACAGGGGGCTTTGGCTACACCTTC
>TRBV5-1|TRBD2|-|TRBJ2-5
CASSLLAGGPETQYF
TGCGCCAGCAGCTTACTAGCGGGAGGGCCAGAGACCCAGTACTTC
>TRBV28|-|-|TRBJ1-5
CASSSDISILQSNQPQHF
TGTGCCAGCAGCTCAGACATCTCTATTCTACAAAGCAATCAGCCCCAGCATTTT
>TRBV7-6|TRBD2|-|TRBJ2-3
CASTKRESSDTQYF
TGTGCCAGCACTAAGCGGGAGAGCTCAGATACGCAGTATTTT
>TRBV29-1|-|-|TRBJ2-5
CSVEEGQGYQETQYF
TGCAGCGTTGAAGAAGGTCAGGGATACCAAGAGACCCAGTACTTC
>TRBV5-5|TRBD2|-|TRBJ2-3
CASRGTSGSDTQYF
TGTGCCAGCAGAGGGACTAGCGGGTCAGATACGCAGTATTTT
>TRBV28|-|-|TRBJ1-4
CASSFYNEKLFF
TGTGCCAGCAGCTTTTACAATGAAAAACTGTTTTTT
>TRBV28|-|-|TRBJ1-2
CASSFRSIRGHGYTF
TGTGCCAGCAGTTTCCGGTCAATTAGAGGTCATGGCTACACCTTC
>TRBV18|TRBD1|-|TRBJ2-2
CASFAGTGGFVYAGELFF
TGTGCCAGCTTCGCCGGGACAGGGGGTTTCGTTTATGCCGGGGAGCTGTTTTTT
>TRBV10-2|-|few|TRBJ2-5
CASSRPNQETQYF
TGCGCCAGCTCGAGACCAAATCAAGAGACCCAGTACTTC
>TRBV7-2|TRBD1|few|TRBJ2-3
CASTQTGSTDTQYF
TGTGCCAGCACCCAGACAGGGAGCACAGATACGCAGTATTTT
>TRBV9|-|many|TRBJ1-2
CASSSLQGNGYTF
TGTGCCAGCAGCTCCCTGCAAGGGAATGGCTACACCTTC
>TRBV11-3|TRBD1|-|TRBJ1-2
CASRRGQGLGYTF
TGTGCCAGCAGGCGCGGACAGGGCCTTGGCTACACCTTC
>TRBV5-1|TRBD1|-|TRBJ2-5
CASSPRDSFQETQYF
TGCGCCAGCAGCCCTCGGGACAGCTTCCAAGAGACCCAGTACTTC
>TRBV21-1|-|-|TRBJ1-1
CASSRGEYRELNTEAFF
TGTGCCAGCAGCAGGGGAGAGTACAGGGAACTGAACACTGAAGCTTTCTTT
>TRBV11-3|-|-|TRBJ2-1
CASSPGTRSYNEQFF
TGTGCCAGCAGCCCAGGTACCCGCTCCTACAATGAGCAGTTCTTC
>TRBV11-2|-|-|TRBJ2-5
CASSLGYQETQYF
TGTGCCAGCAGCCTAGGTTACCAAGAGACCCAGTACTTC
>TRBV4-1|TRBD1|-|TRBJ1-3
CASSQKGDRASGNTIYF
TGCGCCAGCAGCCAAAAGGGTGACAGGGCCTCTGGAAACACCATATATTTT
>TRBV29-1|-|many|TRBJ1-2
CSVEELRTVYGYTF
TGCAGCGTTGAAGAGCTTAGGACAGTGTATGGCTACACCTTC
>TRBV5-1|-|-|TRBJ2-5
CASSAPGVQETQYF
TGCGCCAGCTCCGCACCGGGCGTACAAGAGACCCAGTACTTC